These T cell receptor beta chains were read from a single sample in a study of somatic mutations in cytotoxic T cells in rheumatoid arthritis. The repertoire was sequenced with immunoSEQ multiplex PCR; TCRdb's copy has only in-frame clones and lacks some. The top ten hold 9.5% to 10% of the sample, which has about 27,000 clones, nearly 75% seen once. Material for sequencing was CD8+ T cells sorted from blood. The source of these receptors is a woman aged 18-29 years in good health. The CDR3 runs from the conserved cysteine through the conserved F or W. The order of the fields is CDR3 protein, CDR3 DNA, clone size, V gene, D gene, J gene, CDR3 length. A D gene is named only where the DNA matches it firmly. Rows give clone size only sometimes, using once, few, many, or a class for an expanded clone.

CDR3 protein: CASRSQPGPLINSNQPQHF
CDR3 DNA: TGTGCCAGCAGATCCCAGCCGGGACCCCTCATCAATAGCAATCAGCCCCAGCATTTT
clone size: NA
V gene: TRBV27
D gene: NA
J gene: TRBJ1-5
CDR3 length: 19

CDR3 protein: CASRNIAGSGQYF
CDR3 DNA: TGTGCCAGCAGAAATATTGCAGGGAGCGGGCAGTATTTT
clone size: NA
V gene: TRBV2
D gene: NA
J gene: TRBJ2-3
CDR3 length: 13

CDR3 protein: CASSFGLGGTHYEQYF
CDR3 DNA: TGTGCCAGCAGTTTTGGCCTAGGGGGGACACACTACGAGCAGTACTTC
clone size: NA
V gene: TRBV27
D gene: NA
J gene: TRBJ2-7
CDR3 length: 16

CDR3 protein: CASSLTMGINTEAFF
CDR3 DNA: TGCGCCAGCAGCCTGACTATGGGGATTAACACTGAAGCTTTCTTT
clone size: medium-sized
V gene: TRBV4-1
D gene: NA
J gene: TRBJ1-1
CDR3 length: 15

CDR3 protein: CASSAWTGETDTQYF
CDR3 DNA: TGCGCCAGCAGCGCCTGGACAGGGGAGACAGATACGCAGTATTTT
clone size: NA
V gene: TRBV5-1
D gene: TRBD1
J gene: TRBJ2-3
CDR3 length: 15

CDR3 protein: CASSLWPVHYGYTF
CDR3 DNA: TGTGCCAGCAGCCTGTGGCCCGTACACTATGGCTACACCTTC
clone size: once
V gene: TRBV5-4
D gene: NA
J gene: TRBJ1-2
CDR3 length: 14

CDR3 protein: CAWSVFSDIVNYGYTF
CDR3 DNA: TGTGCCTGGAGTGTATTTTCGGACATTGTAAACTATGGCTACACCTTC
clone size: NA
V gene: TRBV30
D gene: NA
J gene: TRBJ1-2
CDR3 length: 16

CDR3 protein: CASSLRTVNNEQFF
CDR3 DNA: TGTGCCAGCAGTCTTCGGACAGTGAACAATGAGCAGTTCTTC
clone size: few
V gene: TRBV27
D gene: NA
J gene: TRBJ2-1
CDR3 length: 14

CDR3 protein: CASSPAIDSTDTQYF
CDR3 DNA: TGTGCCAGCAGCCCCGCGATCGATAGCACAGATACGCAGTATTTT
clone size: once
V gene: TRBV4-2
D gene: NA
J gene: TRBJ2-3
CDR3 length: 15

CDR3 protein: CASSFGGCASTDTQYF
CDR3 DNA: TGTGCCAGCAGCTTTGGGGGATGTGCTAGCACAGATACGCAGTATTTT
clone size: NA
V gene: TRBV12-1
D gene: NA
J gene: TRBJ2-3
CDR3 length: 16

CDR3 protein: CASSPRTSGGLSYNEQFF
CDR3 DNA: TGTGCCAGCAGCCCACGAACTAGCGGGGGCCTCTCCTACAATGAGCAGTTCTTC
clone size: NA
V gene: TRBV7-9
D gene: TRBD2
J gene: TRBJ2-1
CDR3 length: 18

CDR3 protein: CASSPQTEELNTEAFF
CDR3 DNA: TGTGCCAGCAGCCCACAAACGGAAGAATTGAACACTGAAGCTTTCTTT
clone size: NA
V gene: TRBV28
D gene: NA
J gene: TRBJ1-1
CDR3 length: 16

CDR3 protein: CASSRGTEVYEQYF
CDR3 DNA: TGTGCCAGCAGCCGGGGGACAGAAGTCTACGAGCAGTACTTC
clone size: NA
V gene: TRBV4-2
D gene: TRBD1
J gene: TRBJ2-7
CDR3 length: 14

CDR3 protein: CASSAGTGGYVDSNQPQHF
CDR3 DNA: TGTGCCAGCAGCGCGGGGACAGGGGGTTACGTTGATAGCAATCAGCCCCAGCATTTT
clone size: NA
V gene: TRBV7-6
D gene: TRBD1
J gene: TRBJ1-5
CDR3 length: 19

CDR3 protein: CASGWTGVGQPQHF
CDR3 DNA: TGTGCCAGCGGGTGGACAGGGGTAGGTCAGCCCCAGCATTTT
clone size: few
V gene: TRBV27
D gene: TRBD1
J gene: TRBJ1-5
CDR3 length: 14

CDR3 protein: CASSDWGGADTQYF
CDR3 DNA: TGTGCCAGCAGCGACTGGGGGGGAGCGGATACGCAGTATTTT
clone size: NA
V gene: TRBV6-1
D gene: TRBD2
J gene: TRBJ2-3
CDR3 length: 14

CDR3 protein: CASSPGTARGEAFF
CDR3 DNA: TGTGCCAGCAGCCCGGGGACGGCCAGGGGGGAAGCTTTCTTT
clone size: NA
V gene: TRBV7-9
D gene: TRBD1
J gene: TRBJ1-1
CDR3 length: 14

CDR3 protein: CSVGGELEQFF
CDR3 DNA: TGCAGCGTTGGCGGGGAGTTAGAGCAGTTCTTC
clone size: NA
V gene: TRBV29-1
D gene: NA
J gene: TRBJ2-1
CDR3 length: 11

CDR3 protein: CASSPPGGGGTEAFF
CDR3 DNA: TGTGCCAGCTCACCACCCGGCGGGGGCGGCACTGAAGCTTTCTTT
clone size: NA
V gene: TRBV18
D gene: NA
J gene: TRBJ1-1
CDR3 length: 15

CDR3 protein: CASTLAEPSTDTQYF
CDR3 DNA: TGTGCCAGCACACTAGCGGAGCCTAGCACAGATACGCAGTATTTT
clone size: NA
V gene: TRBV28
D gene: TRBD2
J gene: TRBJ2-3
CDR3 length: 15

CDR3 protein: CASSHGRVTEAFF
CDR3 DNA: TGTGCCAGCAGCCACGGCAGGGTTACTGAAGCTTTCTTT
clone size: once
V gene: TRBV11-2
D gene: NA
J gene: TRBJ1-1
CDR3 length: 13

CDR3 protein: CASSSPTSVRPEQYF
CDR3 DNA: TGTGCCAGCAGTTCTCCAACTAGCGTACGTCCCGAGCAGTACTTC
clone size: few
V gene: TRBV2
D gene: TRBD2
J gene: TRBJ2-7
CDR3 length: 15

CDR3 protein: CASSEVFYDGGRARTGELFF
CDR3 DNA: TGTGCCAGCAGCGAAGTTTTCTATGACGGCGGGAGGGCGCGGACCGGGGAGCTGTTTTTT
clone size: NA
V gene: TRBV6-1
D gene: TRBD2
J gene: TRBJ2-2
CDR3 length: 20

CDR3 protein: CAIVAGGAQYF
CDR3 DNA: TGTGCCATTGTGGCGGGCGGGGCGCAGTATTTT
clone size: NA
V gene: TRBV7-9
D gene: NA
J gene: TRBJ2-3
CDR3 length: 11

CDR3 protein: CASSPPSEMSVAGANVLTF
CDR3 DNA: TGTGCCAGCAGCCCGCCTTCGGAAATGTCCGTTGCCGGGGCCAACGTCCTGACTTTC
clone size: NA
V gene: TRBV7-9
D gene: NA
J gene: TRBJ2-6
CDR3 length: 19

CDR3 protein: CSVYMNTEAFF
CDR3 DNA: TGCAGCGTATACATGAACACTGAAGCTTTCTTT
clone size: NA
V gene: TRBV29-1
D gene: NA
J gene: TRBJ1-1
CDR3 length: 11

CDR3 protein: CASSQGGLPNADTQYF
CDR3 DNA: TGCGCCAGCAGCCAAGGGGGTCTACCTAACGCAGATACGCAGTATTTT
clone size: few
V gene: TRBV4-1
D gene: NA
J gene: TRBJ2-3
CDR3 length: 16

CDR3 protein: CASSSSQGPTYEQYF
CDR3 DNA: TGTGCCAGCAGCTCCTCACAGGGGCCCACCTACGAGCAGTACTTC
clone size: NA
V gene: TRBV7-6
D gene: TRBD1
J gene: TRBJ2-7
CDR3 length: 15

CDR3 protein: CASSQERAYNEQFF
CDR3 DNA: TGCGCCAGCAGCCAAGAAAGGGCCTACAATGAGCAGTTCTTC
clone size: once
V gene: TRBV4-1
D gene: NA
J gene: TRBJ2-1
CDR3 length: 14

CDR3 protein: CASSVGGGYTDTQYF
CDR3 DNA: TGTGCCAGCAGCGTAGGAGGCGGGTACACAGATACGCAGTATTTT
clone size: NA
V gene: TRBV9
D gene: NA
J gene: TRBJ2-3
CDR3 length: 15

CDR3 protein: CASSSRLAGTSTDTQYF
CDR3 DNA: TGTGCCAGCAGTTCTAGACTAGCGGGTACTAGCACAGATACGCAGTATTTT
clone size: few
V gene: TRBV28
D gene: TRBD2
J gene: TRBJ2-3
CDR3 length: 17

CDR3 protein: CASSLAGSGIHEQFF
CDR3 DNA: TGTGCCAGCAGTTTAGCGGGTAGCGGGATACATGAGCAGTTCTTC
clone size: few
V gene: TRBV27
D gene: TRBD2
J gene: TRBJ2-1
CDR3 length: 15

CDR3 protein: CASSFYTEAFF
CDR3 DNA: TGTGCCAGCAGTTTTTACACTGAAGCTTTCTTT
clone size: once
V gene: TRBV28
D gene: NA
J gene: TRBJ1-1
CDR3 length: 11

CDR3 protein: CAETGGPHSGANVLTF
CDR3 DNA: TGTGCCGAGACAGGGGGTCCACACTCTGGGGCCAACGTCCTGACTTTC
clone size: few
V gene: TRBV2
D gene: TRBD1
J gene: TRBJ2-6
CDR3 length: 16

CDR3 protein: CASSQVDSNLPLHF
CDR3 DNA: TGCGCCAGCAGCCAAGTAGACTCAAATCTACCCCTCCACTTT
clone size: NA
V gene: TRBV4-1
D gene: NA
J gene: TRBJ1-6
CDR3 length: 14

CDR3 protein: CASRDPGDGYTF
CDR3 DNA: TGTGCCAGCAGGGACCCGGGCGATGGCTACACCTTC
clone size: NA
V gene: TRBV27
D gene: NA
J gene: TRBJ1-2
CDR3 length: 12

CDR3 protein: CASSGPGQDNTGELFF
CDR3 DNA: TGTGCCAGCAGCGGACCGGGACAGGACAACACCGGGGAGCTGTTTTTT
clone size: few
V gene: TRBV5-5
D gene: TRBD1
J gene: TRBJ2-2
CDR3 length: 16

CDR3 protein: CASSGQGYANEKLFF
CDR3 DNA: TGTGCCAGCAGCGGACAGGGGTACGCTAATGAAAAACTGTTTTTT
clone size: NA
V gene: TRBV7-9
D gene: TRBD1
J gene: TRBJ1-4
CDR3 length: 15

CDR3 protein: CASSEAPGTGFKNTEAFF
CDR3 DNA: TGTGCCAGCAGTGAAGCCCCCGGGACAGGCTTTAAGAACACTGAAGCTTTCTTT
clone size: NA
V gene: TRBV2
D gene: TRBD1
J gene: TRBJ1-1
CDR3 length: 18

CDR3 protein: CASSQDWGLAGDEQFF
CDR3 DNA: TGCGCCAGCAGCCAAGATTGGGGACTAGCGGGGGATGAGCAGTTCTTC
clone size: NA
V gene: TRBV4-1
D gene: TRBD2
J gene: TRBJ2-1
CDR3 length: 16

CDR3 protein: CASSLVRDRTYEQYF
CDR3 DNA: TGTGCCAGCAGTCTTGTCCGGGACAGAACCTACGAGCAGTACTTC
clone size: NA
V gene: TRBV28
D gene: TRBD1
J gene: TRBJ2-7
CDR3 length: 15

CDR3 protein: CASSQVNGGGYEQYF
CDR3 DNA: TGTGCCAGCAGCCAAGTAAACGGAGGCGGCTACGAGCAGTACTTC
clone size: NA
V gene: TRBV4-2
D gene: NA
J gene: TRBJ2-7
CDR3 length: 15

CDR3 protein: CASSTPVGVTEAFF
CDR3 DNA: TGTGCCAGCAGCACACCGGTGGGGGTTACTGAAGCTTTCTTT
clone size: NA
V gene: TRBV7-8
D gene: NA
J gene: TRBJ1-1
CDR3 length: 14

CDR3 protein: CASSIILSGGNQPQHF
CDR3 DNA: TGTGCCAGTAGTATAATCCTCTCAGGGGGCAATCAGCCCCAGCATTTT
clone size: NA
V gene: TRBV19
D gene: NA
J gene: TRBJ1-5
CDR3 length: 16

CDR3 protein: CASRPIRDMGHGYTF
CDR3 DNA: TGTGCCAGCAGACCTATTCGGGACATGGGCCATGGCTACACCTTC
clone size: once
V gene: TRBV28
D gene: NA
J gene: TRBJ1-2
CDR3 length: 15